The 6 T cell receptor beta chains presented below share a single source sample, sequenced in a study of T cell responses to AZD1222 COVID-19 vaccine. Sequenced by immunoSEQ multiplex PCR; TCRdb stores in-frame clones only, minus some. The data hold around 250,000 clones, with approximately 93% observed a single time. The source material was peripheral blood, sampled on day 0 of AZD1222 vaccination. Source of these receptors: an adult in good health.

The CDR3 DNA is TGTGCCAGCAGTTATACTAGCGGGGGTAACTACGAGCAGTACTTC. The encoded protein is CASSYTSGGNYEQYF. This chain links TRBV6-2 or TRBV6-3 with TRBJ2-7; 11 bases are shared with TRBD2. After removal of 3 bases from V and 3 bases from J, the junction contained 4 bases not matched to a gene. Germline CDR1 reads MNHEY; CDR2 reads SVGEGT. This CDR3 region has 15 residues.

This chain joins TRBV27 and TRBJ2-7; tentative D call: TRBD1 (6 bases). The CDR3 consists of 14 residues. V was trimmed by 2 bases and J by 0 bases, leaving 8 bases between them. The germline CDR1 and CDR2 sequences are MNHEY and SMNVEV (reference sequence). The CDR3 DNA follows: TGTGCCAGCAGTTTAAAAGGGGGCTCCTACGAGCAGTACTTC. It is translated as CASSLKGGSYEQYF.

This sequence joins TRBV29-1 and TRBJ2-5, with TRBD1 matching over 7 bases. This CDR3 is built from 13 residues. V was clipped by 3 bases and J by 5 bases; unmatched bases: 6. Germline values: CDR1 SQVTM, CDR2 ANQGSEA. CDR3 nucleotides: TGCAGCGTTGAGAGGGGGCGCTTGGAGACCCAGTACTTC. Protein sequence: CSVERGRLETQYF. Looking up the rest from reference TRBV29-1 and TRBJ2-5 gives the full variable domain: SAVISQKPSRDICQRGTSLTIQCQVDSQVTMMFWYRQQPGQSLTLIATANQGSEATYESGFVIDKFPISRPNLTFSTLTVSNMSPEDSSIYLCSVERGRLETQYFGPGTRLLVL.

V is TRBV6-5 and J is TRBJ2-3; D is possibly TRBD1 (6 bases). Germline CDR1 and CDR2: MNHEY and SVGAGI. The V end lost 6 bases, the J end lost 4 bases, and 14 bases lay between the germline ends. This CDR3 contains 14 residues. The CDR3 DNA is TGTGCCAGCAGCCGGGCCGCAGGGGCAGATACGCAGTATTTT. This translates into CASSRAAGADTQYF.

The rearrangement uses TRBV24-1 and TRBJ2-7; 8 nucleotides line up with TRBD1. V trimming: 4 bases; J trimming: 2 bases; junction bases outside the gene matches: 6. The CDR3 covers 15 residues. CDR1 and CDR2 from the germline V gene are KGHDR and SFDVKD. The CDR3 bases are TGTGCCACCAGTGAACAGGACAGGGCCCCCTACGAGCAGTACTTC. Protein: CATSEQDRAPYEQYF.

The chain recombines TRBV12-3 or TRBV12-4 with TRBJ1-1; D is unclear. This CDR3 has 12 residues. Trimming removed 2 bases from V and 8 bases from J, with 9 bases in between. CDR3 in DNA: TGTGCCAGCAGTTTAAGGGAACGGGAAGCTTTCTTT. This encodes CASSLREREAFF.